This paragraph covers one TCR beta chain sequence. This sample was included in a study of blood T cell repertoires in COVID-19. This CDR3 region has 13 residues. Germline V CDR1 and CDR2: SGHRS, YFSETQ. The V gene end was trimmed by 4 bases and the J gene end by 7 bases; junction bases not matched to a gene: 6. Sequencing was performed with immunoSEQ multiplex PCR; in TCRdb, only in-frame clones are kept and a portion is missing. The sample yields roughly 15,000 clones, approximately 86% seen once. This sequence joins TRBV5-1 and TRBJ1-1, with 8 bases aligning to TRBD1. Sequencing input: peripheral blood. The clonotype was recovered from a human donor in a cohort sampled during active COVID-19. CDR3 coding DNA: TGCGCCAGCAGCCTTCGGGACAGGAGTGAAGCTTTCTTT. Residues: CASSLRDRSEAFF.